A single sample is the source of the 15 T cell receptor beta chains below, sequenced in a study of STAT5B mutations in CD4+ large granular lymphocyte leukemia. Only in-frame clones appear in the TCRdb table, and some are missing; sequencing was by immunoSEQ multiplex PCR. The data hold 25,000 to 40,000 clones, with roughly 79% observed a single time. Sequenced input: CD4+ T cells from blood buffy coats. These receptors were obtained from a human donor in good health.

The chain links TRBV19 to TRBJ2-7, with D maybe TRBD1 (6 bases). CDR3 length: 14 amino acids. With 5 bases removed from V and 7 bases from J, the gap between germline ends came to 18 bases. Germline V CDR1 and CDR2: LNHDA, SQIVND (reference sequence). DNA for the CDR3: TGTGCCAGTAGTTCCGGACAGTCGGTGAGGGAGCAGTACTTC. Translated: CASSSGQSVREQYF.

The genes are TRBV10-2 and TRBJ1-1; D gene unclear. Germline loops: CDR1 WSHSY, CDR2 SAAADI. This CDR3 contains 12 residues. The V and J ends lost 1 base and 5 bases respectively, with 5 bases between them. DNA for the CDR3: TGCGCCAGCAGTGAGTTTCAGACTGAAGCTTTCTTT. Amino acid sequence: CASSEFQTEAFF.

The chain recombines TRBV7-9 with TRBJ2-2; the D gene is possibly TRBD1 (6 bases). Germline CDR1 is SEHNR and CDR2 is FQNEAQ (reference sequence). CDR3 length: 16 amino acids. V lost 3 bases and J lost 3, with 14 bases in between. CDR3 nucleotide sequence: TGTGCCAGCAGCTTGGGGACATGGTTTGACACCGGGGAGCTGTTTTTT. This translates into CASSLGTWFDTGELFF. Filled out from reference TRBV7-9 and TRBJ2-2, the complete variable domain reads DTGVSQNPRHKITKRGQNVTFRCDPISEHNRLYWYRQTLGQGPEFLTYFQNEAQLEKSRLLSDRFSAERPKGSFSTLEIQRTEQGDSAMYLCASSLGTWFDTGELFFGEGSRLTVL.

This chain connects TRBV5-6 to TRBJ1-2; the match to TRBD1 covers 8 bases. The trim removed 1 base at V and 7 bases at J, leaving 6 bases unmatched. CDR3 length: 14 residues. Germline V lookup: CDR1 SGHDT, CDR2 YYEEEE. As DNA, the CDR3 is TGTGCCAGCAGCTTGTCAGGGGGCGATGCTGGCTACACCTTC. This sequence encodes CASSLSGGDAGYTF.

This chain connects TRBV15 to TRBJ1-2; tentatively, D is TRBD1 (5 bases). Germline loops: CDR1 LNHNV, CDR2 YYDKDF (reference sequence). V was clipped by 0 bases and J by 8 bases, with 16 bases between them. The CDR3 extends over 15 amino acids. The CDR3 DNA sequence: TGTGCCACCAGCAGAGATACCGGGGGATTAACGGGCTACACCTTC. Amino acid sequence: CATSRDTGGLTGYTF.

The chain uses TRBV10-3 and TRBJ2-3, with 8 bases lining up with TRBD2. CDR3 length: 17 residues. The germline gives CDR1 ENHRY, CDR2 SYGVKD. J gave up 1 base and V 6 bases, and 12 bases lay outside the gene matches. Written as DNA, the CDR3 is TGTGCCATCAGCAAGATGGCGGGAGGTCCTGGCACAGATACGCAGTATTTT. It codes for CAISKMAGGPGTDTQYF.

The chain links TRBV2 to TRBJ2-2; D unclear. In germline, CDR1 is SNHLY, CDR2 FYNNEI. The CDR3 is made up of 14 amino acids. The ends were cut back, 3 bases at V and 4 bases at J, with 9 bases in the middle. The CDR3 DNA follows: TGTGCCAGCAGTGATGACACCCGCACCGGGGAGCTGTTTTTT. Its translation is CASSDDTRTGELFF.

DNA of the CDR3: TGTGCCAGCAGCGAGACCGAGTACCAAGAGACCCAGTACTTC. It is translated as CASSETEYQETQYF. This rearrangement joins TRBV7-2 to TRBJ2-5; D is ambiguous. With 5 bases removed from V and 0 bases from J, the gap between germline ends came to 10 bases. Germline V gene data show CDR1 as SGHTA and CDR2 as FQGNSA. The CDR3 is 14 amino acids.

This chain links TRBV27 with TRBJ2-7, with 14 bases aligning to TRBD2. In germline, CDR1 is MNHEY, CDR2 SMNVEV (reference sequence). This CDR3 contains 16 residues. V gave up 8 bases and J gave up 7 bases; unmatched junction bases: 13. CDR3 region: CASGTSGSPNPGEQYF. The CDR3 region has the DNA TGTGCCAGCGGGACTAGCGGGAGCCCCAACCCAGGAGAGCAGTACTTC.

This clone was seen a single time. The CDR3 nucleotides are TGTGCCAGCAGCGTCCTAGCGGGAGGGGATACGCAGTATTTT. Amino acid sequence: CASSVLAGGDTQYF. The chain combines TRBV9 with TRBJ2-3, with 12 bases lining up with TRBD2. The CDR3 loop spans 14 amino acids. Germline loops: CDR1 SGDLS, CDR2 YYNGEE. V lost 2 bases and J lost 6; bases outside the gene matches: 1.

This chain joins TRBV18 and TRBJ2-7; D uncertain. Germline V gene sequence: CDR1 KGHSH, CDR2 LQKENI. V lost 6 bases and J 3 bases, leaving 12 bases between the germline ends. The CDR3 has 13 amino acids. This CDR3 is CASSPTDDYEQYF. The CDR3, as DNA: TGTGCCAGCTCGCCAACGGACGACTACGAGCAGTACTTC.

The V gene is TRBV15, the J gene TRBJ2-2; 8 nucleotides align to TRBD1. CDR3 length: 15 amino acids. Germline CDR1 reads LNHNV; CDR2 reads YYDKDF (reference sequence). The V and J ends lost 3 bases and 6 bases, in that order; junction bases with no gene match: 6. The CDR3 DNA is TGTGCCACCAGCAGGGACAGGGCTGGGGCCGGGGAGCTGTTTTTT. This codes for CATSRDRAGAGELFF.

This clone appeared a single time. The chain couples TRBV6-1 to TRBJ2-1, with TRBD2 matching over 8 bases. J gave up 6 bases and V 8 bases, and 9 bases lay outside the gene matches. This CDR3 contains 14 residues. The germline V gene encodes CDR1 MNHNS and CDR2 SASEGT. The CDR3 spells CASVSGAPLNEQFF. CDR3 bases: TGTGCCAGCGTTAGCGGGGCGCCGCTCAATGAGCAGTTCTTC.

The chain carries TRBV28 and TRBJ2-7; no reliable D call. The V gene's germline CDR1 is MDHEN and CDR2 SYDVKM. This CDR3 has 12 residues. V was clipped by 3 bases and J by 2 bases, with 5 bases between them. The DNA for the CDR3 is TGTGCCAGCAGTTTGCGAGCCTACGAGCAGTACTTC. This translates into CASSLRAYEQYF.

This clone appeared once. J is TRBJ1-2 and V is TRBV19, with 7 bases matching TRBD1. V lost 5 bases to trimming and J lost 0 bases; unmatched junction nucleotides: 3. The germline CDR1 and CDR2 sequences are LNHDA and SQIVND (reference sequence). This CDR3 comprises 14 residues. CDR3 sequence: CASSRGTANYGYTF. CDR3 in DNA: TGTGCCAGTAGTCGTGGGACAGCTAACTATGGCTACACCTTC.